This TCR beta chain was profiled in a study of OX40 agonist ivuxolimab in advanced cancers. Using immunoSEQ multiplex PCR, the repertoire was profiled, and TCRdb retains in-frame clones only, with some absent. This table holds around 83,000 clones, roughly 90% found once. From germline, CDR1 is SGHAT and CDR2 FQNNGV. CDR3 size: 13 residues. Trimming took 5 bases from V and 2 from J, leaving 9 bases between them. Sequences were derived from CD4+ or CD8+ T cells sorted from blood, sampled in a trial of the OX40 agonist ivuxolimab. V gene TRBV11-2 combines with J gene TRBJ2-5; unclear D gene. The receptor was isolated from an adult with an advanced solid tumor such as melanoma, head and neck, liver or kidney cancer. The CDR3 bases are TGTGCCAGCAGCCCTCAGAGACAAGAGACCCAGTACTTC. It translates to CASSPQRQETQYF.